This T cell receptor beta chain was recorded in a study of blood T cell repertoires in COVID-19. Germline lookup yields CDR1 KGHSH and CDR2 LQKENI. Trimming shortened V by 6 bases and J by 3 bases, and 12 bases separated the two germline ends. This CDR3 has 13 amino acids. Sequencing used immunoSEQ multiplex PCR; TCRdb keeps in-frame clones, though not all of them. The repertoire consists of 140,000 to 150,000 clones, with about 90% occurring once and the leading ten covering 10% to 12%. This receptor was obtained from a man aged 55-75 years who had recovered from COVID-19. The chain recombines TRBV18 with TRBJ2-7; TRBD1 is a possible D gene (5 bases). Input material: PBMCs or T cells enriched from blood (not recorded which). The CDR3 nucleotides are TGTGCCAGCTCCACCTCAGGGATCTACGAGCAGTACTTC. This codes for CASSTSGIYEQYF.